These 6 T cell receptor beta chains came from one sample sequenced in a study of cytomegalovirus exposure and HLA in healthy donors. 60 Vbeta and 13 Jbeta primers were used in PCR. Measured with immunoSEQ multiplex PCR; TCRdb has only the in-frame clones, and not every one. The sample carries around 97,000 clones, around 10% recorded once. Sequences were obtained from PBMCs. These receptors were collected from a man in his forties or fifties in good health and CMV-seropositive.

In this sample, this clone turned up a few times. This chain connects TRBV2 to TRBJ2-1; D remains ambiguous. Trimming removed 4 bases at V and 0 bases at J, with 13 bases between. The germline V gene encodes CDR1 SNHLY and CDR2 FYNNEI. The CDR3 spans 16 residues. In nucleotides, the CDR3 is TGTGCCAGCAGTGCAACCTTCTGGAGCTCCTACAATGAGCAGTTCTTC. It translates to CASSATFWSSYNEQFF.

This clone has only a few counts. The CDR3 spells CASSLDRASGRIGGQFF. CDR3 sequence (DNA): TGTGCCAGCAGCTTAGATCGGGCTAGCGGGAGGATAGGTGGTCAGTTCTTC. V and J are TRBV11-2 and TRBJ2-1; TRBD2 matches at 11 bases. Per the germline V gene, CDR1 is SGHAT and CDR2 is FQNNGV. After removal of 0 bases from V and 13 bases from J, the junction contained 14 bases not matched to a gene. This CDR3 contains 17 residues. Full variable domain (missing parts from reference TRBV11-2 and TRBJ2-1): EAGVAQSPRYKIIEKRQSVAFWCNPISGHATLYWYQQILGQGPKLLIQFQNNGVVDDSQLPKDRFSAERLKGVDSTLKIQPAKLEDSAVYLCASSLDRASGRIGGQFFGPGTRLTVL.

This clone showed up just a few times. The rearrangement links TRBV7-8 to TRBJ2-3; 12 bases fit TRBD2. The CDR3 runs to 16 residues. J gave up 4 bases and V 5 bases, and 7 bases lay outside the gene matches. CDR1 and CDR2 from the germline V gene are SGHVS and FQNEAQ. The CDR3 nucleotides are TGTGCCAGCAGCAAAAGACTAGCGGGAGCGGCAGATACGCAGTATTTT. It specifies CASSKRLAGAADTQYF.

This clone was detected a few times. V usage is TRBV6-5 and J usage is TRBJ1-1; D not resolved. Germline loops: CDR1 MNHEY, CDR2 SVGAGI. This CDR3 is built from 15 residues. Trimming shortened V by 0 bases and J by 0 bases, and 8 bases separated the two germline ends. The CDR3: CASSYSGLVNTEAFF. The DNA of the CDR3 is TGTGCCAGCAGTTACTCCGGACTTGTGAACACTGAAGCTTTCTTT.

The chain links TRBV6-5 to TRBJ2-2, with TRBD2 as a possible D gene (6 bases). The length of the CDR3 is 14 residues. Germline V gene sequence: CDR1 MNHEY, CDR2 SVGAGI. The germline V and J ends were trimmed by 6 bases and 4 bases, with 12 bases remaining between them. In DNA form, the CDR3 reads TGTGCCAGCAGGCTAGAGGGAGGCACCGGGGAGCTGTTTTTT. Protein product: CASRLEGGTGELFF.

The sample holds a few counts of this clone. The chain uses TRBV15 and TRBJ2-7; TRBD1 aligns across 8 bases. CDR1 and CDR2 (germline): LNHNV, YYDKDF (reference sequence). The CDR3 is 16 residues long. J gave up 0 bases and V 1 base, and 5 bases lay outside the gene matches. Here the CDR3 reads CATSRGTGTLSYEQYF. CDR3 coding DNA: TGTGCCACCAGCAGAGGGACAGGGACGCTCTCCTACGAGCAGTACTTC.